One and the same sample provided the 17 T cell receptor beta chains below, sequenced in a study of cytotoxic CD8 clonotypes in ibrutinib-treated CLL. Profiled with immunoSEQ multiplex PCR; TCRdb holds only in-frame clones, not every one. Among about 68,000 clones listed, around 68% were seen once. Sequenced material: PBMCs, taken after 12 months of ibrutinib treatment. These receptor sequences come from a human donor with chronic lymphocytic leukemia.

This clone was picked up one time. V is TRBV28 and J is TRBJ2-2; D is unclear. Trimming pared 5 bases from V and 3 bases from J, leaving 16 bases between. Germline CDR1 is MDHEN and CDR2 is SYDVKM. This CDR3 has 16 residues. The CDR3 is CASSPSTGLDTGELFF. CDR3 coding DNA: TGTGCCAGCAGTCCCTCAACCGGGCTAGACACCGGGGAGCTGTTTTTT.

The chain combines TRBV7-9 with TRBJ2-2; D unresolved. With 2 bases removed from V and 0 bases from J, the gap between germline ends came to 10 bases. Per the germline V gene, CDR1 is SEHNR and CDR2 is FQNEAQ (reference sequence). The CDR3 has 16 residues. The CDR3: CASSLPGSANTGELFF. The CDR3 DNA sequence: TGTGCCAGCAGCTTACCAGGAAGCGCGAACACCGGGGAGCTGTTTTTT.

V gene TRBV9 combines with J gene TRBJ2-2; 7 bases fit TRBD2. This CDR3 is 16 amino acids long. The germline gives CDR1 SGDLS, CDR2 YYNGEE. V was pared by 2 bases and J by 0 bases, with 4 bases of the junction left unmatched. In nucleotides, the CDR3 is TGTGCCAGCAGCGTGGCGGGGGAGACGAACACCGGGGAGCTGTTTTTT. Residues: CASSVAGETNTGELFF.

The V gene is TRBV6-5, the J gene TRBJ2-2, with 8 bases identical to TRBD2. Per the germline V gene, CDR1 is MNHEY and CDR2 is SVGAGI. CDR3 size: 15 residues. Germline trimming cut 6 bases from V and 1 base from J; bases unmatched to any gene: 4. CDR3 residues: CASSRGGMNTGELFF. The CDR3, as DNA: TGTGCCAGCAGCCGCGGGGGGATGAACACCGGGGAGCTGTTTTTT.

This rearrangement joins TRBV19 to TRBJ1-5, with D unresolved. The V end was cut by 3 bases, the J end by 2 bases, with 5 bases between. The CDR3 consists of 13 residues. Per the germline V gene, CDR1 is LNHDA and CDR2 is SQIVND (reference sequence). In DNA form, the CDR3 reads TGTGCCAGTAGTATGATGGGCAATCAGCCCCAGCATTTT. The encoded protein is CASSMMGNQPQHF.

The chain joins TRBV28 to TRBJ2-4; D is unclear. Trimming cost V 6 bases and J 3 bases, with 12 bases left between them. The CDR3 is made up of 14 amino acids. CDR1 MDHEN and CDR2 SYDVKM come from the germline V gene. CDR3: CASSQRRYKNIQYF. For the CDR3, the DNA is TGTGCCAGCAGCCAGAGGCGATACAAAAACATTCAGTACTTC.

The chain is built from TRBV30 and TRBJ1-6; TRBD1 agrees at 7 bases. Trimming at V came to 2 bases and at J to 10 bases, leaving 8 bases not matched to a gene. The CDR3 is made up of 14 amino acids. Germline V lookup: CDR1 GTSNPN, CDR2 SVGIG (reference sequence). Here the CDR3 reads CAWSKTGLASPLHF. CDR3 nucleotide sequence: TGTGCCTGGAGTAAGACAGGGCTAGCATCACCCCTCCACTTT.

The V call is TRBV7-2, the J call TRBJ2-5; D not resolved. With 1 base removed from V and 2 bases from J, the gap between germline ends came to 8 bases. CDR3 length: 14 amino acids. Germline V lookup: CDR1 SGHTA, CDR2 FQGNSA. The CDR3 region is CASSLGIMQETQYF. The CDR3 DNA follows: TGTGCCAGCAGCTTAGGGATTATGCAAGAGACCCAGTACTTC.

The chain couples TRBV7-2 to TRBJ2-7; weak D call: TRBD2 (5 bases). The CDR3 totals 15 residues. The germline gives CDR1 SGHTA, CDR2 FQGNSA. The V end lost 5 bases, the J end lost 4 bases, and 18 bases lay between the germline ends. CDR3 DNA: TGTGCCAGCAGCATCGCGGCTAGCCCGTCGTACGAGCAGTACTTC. As protein: CASSIAASPSYEQYF.

The V call is TRBV28, the J call TRBJ2-3; the match to TRBD1 covers 10 bases. Looked up from germline, CDR1 is MDHEN and CDR2 is SYDVKM. The CDR3 spans 13 residues. With 8 bases clipped from V and 4 bases from J, the junction kept 3 bases outside the gene matches. CDR3 residues: CASGTGEADTQYF. DNA of the CDR3: TGTGCCAGCGGGACAGGGGAGGCAGATACGCAGTATTTT.

CDR3 residues: CASSGQGDRAQYF. In DNA form, the CDR3 reads TGTGCCAGCAGCGGGCAGGGGGATCGGGCGCAGTATTTT. The V call is TRBV9, the J call TRBJ2-3; 7 bases map to TRBD1. The length of the CDR3 is 13 residues. Per germline, CDR1 SGDLS and CDR2 YYNGEE. V lost 3 bases, J lost 10 bases, and 8 bases stayed unmatched.

The rearrangement uses TRBV6-5 and TRBJ1-6; D ambiguous. Germline V gene sequence: CDR1 MNHEY, CDR2 SVGAGI. The germline V and J ends were trimmed by 7 bases and 10 bases, with 14 bases remaining between them. The CDR3 totals 13 residues. The CDR3 nucleotides are TGTGCCAGCACAACAAATCGAGGATCACCCCTCCACTTT. It is translated as CASTTNRGSPLHF.

This clone was observed a few times. The rearrangement links TRBV5-1 to TRBJ2-7, with D possibly being TRBD1 or TRBD2 (7 bases each). The germline V gene has CDR1 SGHRS and CDR2 YFSETQ. Trimming shortened V by 4 bases and J by 3 bases, and 17 bases separated the two germline ends. The CDR3 sequence is 15 residues long. The CDR3 here is CASSQNRGLHYEQYF. The CDR3 coding sequence is TGCGCCAGCAGCCAGAACAGGGGACTACACTACGAGCAGTACTTC.

The V call is TRBV18, the J call TRBJ1-1, with a weak D call TRBD1 (5 bases). CDR1 KGHSH and CDR2 LQKENI come from the germline V gene. CDR3 length: 14 amino acids. With 4 bases removed from V and 1 base from J, the gap between germline ends came to 10 bases. CDR3 residues: CASSLAGTNTEAFF. CDR3 nucleotide sequence: TGTGCCAGCTCACTCGCGGGGACGAACACTGAAGCTTTCTTT.

This clone was observed a handful of times. The chain carries TRBV6-4 and TRBJ2-3, with D perhaps matching TRBD2 (6 bases). The V and J ends lost 6 bases and 1 base respectively, with 11 bases between them. CDR3 size: 14 residues. Germline CDR1 reads MRHNA; CDR2 reads SNTAGT. The CDR3 sequence: CASSLGGGTDTQYF. The CDR3 DNA follows: TGTGCCAGCAGCCTAGGCGGGGGCACAGATACGCAGTATTTT.

This clone was observed a single time. The genes are TRBV5-1 and TRBJ2-1, with 12 bases lining up with TRBD2. V shed 4 bases, J shed 8 bases, and the junction held 10 bases outside the gene matches. Germline CDR1 SGHRS, CDR2 YFSETQ. CDR3 length: 16 residues. DNA of the CDR3: TGCGCCAGCAGCGCTAGCGGGGGGGCTATTGGGGATGAGCAGTTCTTC. This translates into CASSASGGAIGDEQFF. Drawing the rest from reference TRBV5-1 and TRBJ2-1, the complete variable domain is KAGVTQTPRYLIKTRGQQVTLSCSPISGHRSVSWYQQTPGQGLQFLFEYFSETQRNKGNFPGRFSGRQFSNSRSEMNVSTLELGDSALYLCASSASGGAIGDEQFFGPGTRLTVL.

This clone was detected only a few times. V and J are TRBV30 and TRBJ1-4; D is undetermined. CDR1 is GTSNPN, CDR2 SVGIG, per germline (reference sequence). The CDR3 runs 14 residues. Trimming took off 3 bases at V and 0 bases at J, with 8 bases between the two ends. The CDR3 loop is CAWRRVATNEKLFF. CDR3 in DNA: TGTGCCTGGAGGCGAGTGGCAACTAATGAAAAACTGTTTTTT.